This TCR beta chain was recovered during a study of vaccination effects on CD4 cells after COVID-19. Germline V gene lookup returns CDR1 LGHNA and CDR2 YSLEER. Trimming removed 2 bases from V and 7 bases from J; junction bases left unmatched: 5. This CDR3 is built from 15 residues. Worth noting for this clone: Its specificity is unknown.

TCRdb keeps only in-frame clones here, not all; method: immunoSEQ multiplex PCR. The repertoire holds about 17,000 clones, around 80% seen once, with more than 20% in the top ten. Sequencing in the ViraFEST assay came after antigen-specific CD4+ T cells had been expanded with viral peptide pools, which were used to stimulate PBMC. At the end of roughly 9 days of culture, CD4+ T cells were isolated. The person was diagnosed with PCR-confirmed SARS-CoV-2 infection between March and December 2020. Participants each got two BNT162b2 or mRNA-1273 vaccine doses. The input for sequencing was CD4+ T cells from PBMCs cultured with SARS-CoV-2 spike peptides, taken after COVID-19 vaccination. The chain combines TRBV4-3 with TRBJ1-6; 7 nucleotides align to TRBD1. This TCR was recovered from a human donor who had a prior SARS-CoV-2 infection. For the CDR3, the DNA is TGCGCCAGCAGCCAACAACAGGGGCGCAATTCACCCCTCCACTTT. Translated, it gives CASSQQQGRNSPLHF.